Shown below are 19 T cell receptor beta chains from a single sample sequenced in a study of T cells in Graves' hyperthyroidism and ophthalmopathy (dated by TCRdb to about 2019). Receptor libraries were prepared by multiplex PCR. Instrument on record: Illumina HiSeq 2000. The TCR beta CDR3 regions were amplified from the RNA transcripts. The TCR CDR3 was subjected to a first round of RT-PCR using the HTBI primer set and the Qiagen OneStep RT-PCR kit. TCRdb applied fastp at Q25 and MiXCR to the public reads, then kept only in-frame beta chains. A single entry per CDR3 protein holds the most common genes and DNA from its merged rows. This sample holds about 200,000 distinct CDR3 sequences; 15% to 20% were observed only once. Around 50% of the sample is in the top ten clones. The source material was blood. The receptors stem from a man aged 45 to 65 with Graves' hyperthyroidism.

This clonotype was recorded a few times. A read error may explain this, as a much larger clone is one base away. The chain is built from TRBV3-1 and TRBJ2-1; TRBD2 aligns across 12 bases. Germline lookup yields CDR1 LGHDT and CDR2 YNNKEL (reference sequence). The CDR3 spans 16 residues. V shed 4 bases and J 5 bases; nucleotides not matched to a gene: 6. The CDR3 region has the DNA TGTGCCAGCAGCCGAGGACTAGCGGGAAGGGACAATGAGCAGTTCTTC. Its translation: CASSRGLAGRDNEQFF.

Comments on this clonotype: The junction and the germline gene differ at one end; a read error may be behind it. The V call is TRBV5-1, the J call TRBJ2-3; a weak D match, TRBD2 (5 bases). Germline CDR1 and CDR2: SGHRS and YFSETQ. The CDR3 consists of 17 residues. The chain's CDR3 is CASSLKLSGASTDTQYF. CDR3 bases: TGTGCCAGCAGCTTGAAGTTAAGCGGAGCTAGCACAGATACGCAGTATTTT. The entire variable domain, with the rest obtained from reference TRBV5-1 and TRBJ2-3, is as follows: KAGVTQTPRYLIKTRGQQVTLSCSPISGHRSVSWYQQTPGQGLQFLFEYFSETQRNKGNFPGRFSGRQFSNSRSEMNVSTLELGDSALYLCASSLKLSGASTDTQYFGPGTRLTVL.

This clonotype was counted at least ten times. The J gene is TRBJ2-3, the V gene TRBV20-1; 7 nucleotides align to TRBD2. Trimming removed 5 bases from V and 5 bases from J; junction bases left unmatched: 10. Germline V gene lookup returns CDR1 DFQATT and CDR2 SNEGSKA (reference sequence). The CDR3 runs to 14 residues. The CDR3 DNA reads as TGCAGTGCTTCCCAGCGGGAAGGAATAGATACGCAGTATTTT. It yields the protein CSASQREGIDTQYF.

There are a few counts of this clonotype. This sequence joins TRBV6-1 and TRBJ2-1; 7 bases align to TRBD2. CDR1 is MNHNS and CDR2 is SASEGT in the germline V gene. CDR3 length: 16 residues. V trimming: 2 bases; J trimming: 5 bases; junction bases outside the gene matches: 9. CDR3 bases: TGTGCCAGCAGTGAAAGAATGACTAGCCTAAACAATGAGCAGTTCTTC. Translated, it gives CASSERMTSLNNEQFF.

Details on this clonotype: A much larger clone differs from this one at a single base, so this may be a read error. Written as DNA, the CDR3 is TGTGCCAGCGGAGACAGGGGATTCCGGAGCACTGAAGCTTTCTTT. Protein sequence: CASGDRGFRSTEAFF. The V and J genes are TRBV6-2 or TRBV6-3 and TRBJ1-1; 8 nucleotides line up with TRBD1. Trimming at V came to 8 bases and at J to 4 bases, leaving 12 bases not matched to a gene. The CDR3 runs to 15 residues. Germline CDR1 is MNHEY and CDR2 is SVGEGT.

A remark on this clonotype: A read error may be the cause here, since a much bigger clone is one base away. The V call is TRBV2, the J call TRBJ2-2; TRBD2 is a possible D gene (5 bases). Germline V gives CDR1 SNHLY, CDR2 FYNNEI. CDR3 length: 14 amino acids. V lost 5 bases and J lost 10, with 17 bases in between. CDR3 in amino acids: CASSKEGLSEELFF. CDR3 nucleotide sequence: TGTGCCAGCAGTAAAGAGGGCCTCTCGGAGGAGCTGTTTTTT.

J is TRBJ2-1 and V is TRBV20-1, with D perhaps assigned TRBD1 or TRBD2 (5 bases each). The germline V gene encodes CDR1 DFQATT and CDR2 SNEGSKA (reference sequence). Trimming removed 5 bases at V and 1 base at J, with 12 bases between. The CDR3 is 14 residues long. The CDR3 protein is CSARRDRSYNEQFF. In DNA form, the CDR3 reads TGCAGTGCTCGCCGGGACCGATCCTACAATGAGCAGTTCTTC.

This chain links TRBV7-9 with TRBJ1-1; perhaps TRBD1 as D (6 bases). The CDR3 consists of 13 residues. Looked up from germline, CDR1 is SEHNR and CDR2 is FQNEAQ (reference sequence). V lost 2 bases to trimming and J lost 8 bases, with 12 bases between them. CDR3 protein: CASSLMVGGEAFF. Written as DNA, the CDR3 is TGTGCCAGCAGCTTAATGGTCGGGGGCGAAGCTTTCTTT.

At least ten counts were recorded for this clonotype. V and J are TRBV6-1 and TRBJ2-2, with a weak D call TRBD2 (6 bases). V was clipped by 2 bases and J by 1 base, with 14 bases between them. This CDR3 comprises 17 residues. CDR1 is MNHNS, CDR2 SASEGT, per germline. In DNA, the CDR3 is TGTGCCAGCAGTGAAAGATTTTTGCGGGAGAACACCGGGGAGCTGTTTTTT. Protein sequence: CASSERFLRENTGELFF.

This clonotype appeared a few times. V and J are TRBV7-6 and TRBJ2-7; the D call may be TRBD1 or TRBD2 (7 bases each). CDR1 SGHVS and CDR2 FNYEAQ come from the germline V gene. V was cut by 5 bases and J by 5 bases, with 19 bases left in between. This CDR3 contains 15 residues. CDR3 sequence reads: CASSPAGGEGDEQYF. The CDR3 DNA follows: TGTGCCAGCAGCCCCGCAGGGGGGGAGGGGGACGAGCAGTACTTC.

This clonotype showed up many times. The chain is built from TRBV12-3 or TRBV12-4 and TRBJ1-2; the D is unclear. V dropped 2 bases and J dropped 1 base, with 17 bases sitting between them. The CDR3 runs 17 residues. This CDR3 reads CASSLRIHVLFNYGYTF. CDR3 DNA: TGTGCCAGCAGTTTAAGGATCCACGTCCTTTTTAACTATGGCTACACCTTC.

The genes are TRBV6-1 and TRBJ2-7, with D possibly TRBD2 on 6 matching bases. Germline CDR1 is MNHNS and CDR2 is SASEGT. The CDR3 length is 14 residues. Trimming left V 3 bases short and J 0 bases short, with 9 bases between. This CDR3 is CASSERESSYEQYF. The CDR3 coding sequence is TGTGCCAGCAGTGAGCGGGAAAGCTCCTACGAGCAGTACTTC.

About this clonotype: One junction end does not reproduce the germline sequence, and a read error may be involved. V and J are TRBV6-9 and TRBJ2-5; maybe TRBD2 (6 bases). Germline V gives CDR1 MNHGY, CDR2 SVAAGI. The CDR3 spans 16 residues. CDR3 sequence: CASSEFPGTGQETQYF. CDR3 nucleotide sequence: TGCGCCAGCAGTGAGTTCCCTGGGACTGGCCAAGAGACCCAGTACTTC.

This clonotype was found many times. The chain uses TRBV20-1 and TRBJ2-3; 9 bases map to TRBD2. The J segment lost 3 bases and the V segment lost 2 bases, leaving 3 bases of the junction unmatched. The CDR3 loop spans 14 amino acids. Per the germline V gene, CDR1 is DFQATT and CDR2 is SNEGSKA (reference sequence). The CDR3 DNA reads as TGCAGTGCTAGACTAGCGGGAACGACAGATACGCAGTATTTT. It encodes CSARLAGTTDTQYF.

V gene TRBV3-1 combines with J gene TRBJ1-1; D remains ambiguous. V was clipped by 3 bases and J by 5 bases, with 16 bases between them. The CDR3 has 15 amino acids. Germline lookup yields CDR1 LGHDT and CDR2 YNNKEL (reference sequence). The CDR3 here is CASSQGDGYWTEAFF. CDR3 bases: TGTGCCAGCAGCCAGGGTGACGGGTATTGGACTGAAGCTTTCTTT.

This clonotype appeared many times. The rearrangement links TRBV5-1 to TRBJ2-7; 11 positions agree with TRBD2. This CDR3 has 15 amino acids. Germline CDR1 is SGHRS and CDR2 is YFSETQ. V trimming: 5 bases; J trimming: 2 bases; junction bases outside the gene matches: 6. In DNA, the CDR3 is TGCGCCAGCAGGGATACTAGCGGGAGCGCCTACGAGCAGTACTTC. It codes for CASRDTSGSAYEQYF.

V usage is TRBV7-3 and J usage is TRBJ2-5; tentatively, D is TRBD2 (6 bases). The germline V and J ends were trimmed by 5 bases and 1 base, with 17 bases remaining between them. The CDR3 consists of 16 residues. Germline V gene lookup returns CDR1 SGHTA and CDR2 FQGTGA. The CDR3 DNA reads TGTGCCAGCAGCCCCCAAGGAGGGTTAGGCCAAGAGACCCAGTACTTC. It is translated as CASSPQGGLGQETQYF.

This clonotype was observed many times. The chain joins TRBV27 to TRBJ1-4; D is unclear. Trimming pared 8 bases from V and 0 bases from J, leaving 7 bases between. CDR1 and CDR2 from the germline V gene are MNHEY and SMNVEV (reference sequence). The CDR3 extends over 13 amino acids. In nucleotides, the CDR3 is TGTGCCAGCCGATCCCCAACTAATGAAAAACTGTTTTTT. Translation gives CASRSPTNEKLFF.

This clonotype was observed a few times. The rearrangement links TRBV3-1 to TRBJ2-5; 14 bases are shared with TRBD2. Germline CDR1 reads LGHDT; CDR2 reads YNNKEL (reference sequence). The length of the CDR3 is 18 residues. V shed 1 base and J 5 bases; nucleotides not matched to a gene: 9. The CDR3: CASSQGLAGGPSRETQYF. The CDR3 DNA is TGTGCCAGCAGCCAAGGACTAGCGGGAGGGCCCTCGAGGGAGACCCAGTACTTC.